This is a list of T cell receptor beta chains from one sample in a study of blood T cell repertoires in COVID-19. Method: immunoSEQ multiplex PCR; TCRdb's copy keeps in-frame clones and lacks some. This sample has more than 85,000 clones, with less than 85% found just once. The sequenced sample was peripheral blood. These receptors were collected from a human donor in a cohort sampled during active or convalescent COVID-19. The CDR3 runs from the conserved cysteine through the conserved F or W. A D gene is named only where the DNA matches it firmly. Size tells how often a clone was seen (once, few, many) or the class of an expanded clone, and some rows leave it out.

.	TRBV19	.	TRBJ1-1	TGTGCCAGTAGGGGGCGGACCACTGAAGCTTTCTTT	CASRGRTTEAFF
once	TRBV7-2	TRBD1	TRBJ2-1	TGTGCCAGCAGCACGACCCGGGACAGGGGGCTTAATGAGCAGTTCTTC	CASSTTRDRGLNEQFF
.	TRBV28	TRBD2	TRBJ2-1	TGTGCCAGCAGTTTCAGGACTAGCGGGAGCTGGAATGAGCAGTTCTTC	CASSFRTSGSWNEQFF
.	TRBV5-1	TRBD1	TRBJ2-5	TGCGCCAGCAGACAGGGACAGGGGCGGGAGACCCAGTACTTC	CASRQGQGRETQYF
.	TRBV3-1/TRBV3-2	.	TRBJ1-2	TGTGCCAGCAGCCAAGATCACCCAGACACTAACTATGGCTACACCTTC	CASSQDHPDTNYGYTF
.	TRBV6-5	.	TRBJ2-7	TGTGCCAGCAGTCTTGGACACGGCAGCTCCTACGAGCAGTACTTC	CASSLGHGSSYEQYF
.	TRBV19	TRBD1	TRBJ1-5	TGTGCCAGTAGTACGACAGGGGCTAATCAGCCCCAGCATTTT	CASSTTGANQPQHF
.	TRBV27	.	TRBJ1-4	TGTGCCAGCAAGAGAGGTGGAACTAATGAAAAACTGTTTTTT	CASKRGGTNEKLFF
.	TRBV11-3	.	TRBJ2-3	TGTGCCAGCAGCTTGGGCGGGGACACAGATACGCAGTATTTT	CASSLGGDTDTQYF
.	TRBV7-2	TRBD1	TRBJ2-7	TGTGCCAGCAGCCCCAGAGGGGGCGGAATTAGCTCCTACGAGCAGTACTTC	CASSPRGGGISSYEQYF
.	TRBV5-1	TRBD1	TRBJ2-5	TGCGCCAGCAGCCTACAGACAGGGAGCCAAGAGACCCAGTACTTC	CASSLQTGSQETQYF
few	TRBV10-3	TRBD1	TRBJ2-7	TGTGCCATCAGAGGGACAGGGGGATACGAGCAGTACTTC	CAIRGTGGYEQYF
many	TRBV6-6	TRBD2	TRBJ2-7	TGTGCCAGCAGTTCCCCCTTTGGACTAGCCCAATACGAGCAGTACTTC	CASSSPFGLAQYEQYF
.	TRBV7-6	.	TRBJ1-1	TGTGCCAGCAGCCGTGGGCTGAAGACTGAAGCTTTCTTT	CASSRGLKTEAFF
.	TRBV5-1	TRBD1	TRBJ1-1	TGCGCCAGCAGCCAGGGACAGGCGAACACTGAAGCTTTCTTT	CASSQGQANTEAFF
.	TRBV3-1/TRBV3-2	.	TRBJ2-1	TGTGCCAGCAGCCGGGACACGAGCTCCTACAATGAGCAGTTCTTC	CASSRDTSSYNEQFF
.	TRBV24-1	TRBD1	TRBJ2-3	TGTGCCACCAGTGAAAACCCTCACAAGGGGGCCTTTGTCACAGATACGCAGTATTTT	CATSENPHKGAFVTDTQYF
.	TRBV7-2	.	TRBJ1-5	TGTGCCAGCAGCTTAGAGAAGGGGAACAATCAGCCCCAGCATTTT	CASSLEKGNNQPQHF
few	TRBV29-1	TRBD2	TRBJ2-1	TGCAGCGTTGAAGATGCGAAGGTAGCGGGAGTTAATGAGCAGTTCTTC	CSVEDAKVAGVNEQFF
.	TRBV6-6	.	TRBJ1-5	TGTGCCACCGGAGAGAGCAATCAGCCCCAGCATTTT	CATGESNQPQHF
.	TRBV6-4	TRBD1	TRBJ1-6	TGTGCCAGCAGGACAGGGGGAACCGGGTCACCCCTCCACTTT	CASRTGGTGSPLHF
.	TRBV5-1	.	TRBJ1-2	TGCGCCAGCAGCTCAATACCGGGTCCGGAGGATGGCTACACCTTC	CASSSIPGPEDGYTF
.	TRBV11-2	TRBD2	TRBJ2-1	TGTGCCAGCCGGACTAGCCTTTTAAATGAGCAGTTCTTC	CASRTSLLNEQFF
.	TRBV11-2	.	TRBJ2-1	TGTGCCAGCAGCTTACTCCGGTCAAACAATGAGCAGTTCTTC	CASSLLRSNNEQFF
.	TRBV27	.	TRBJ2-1	TGTGCCAGCAGTTTTAGGAGGGGTCCCAATGAGCAGTTCTTC	CASSFRRGPNEQFF
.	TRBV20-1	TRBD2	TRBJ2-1	TGCAGTGCTAGTGGGGGACTAGCGGGTTTCGATGAGCAGTTCTTC	CSASGGLAGFDEQFF
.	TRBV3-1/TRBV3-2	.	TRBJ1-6	TGTGCCAGCAACCGACAGTTACCTTATAATTCACCCCTCCACTTT	CASNRQLPYNSPLHF
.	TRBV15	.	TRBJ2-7	TGTGCCACCAGGAGGGTGGGACTCTTAGACTACGAGCAGTACTTC	CATRRVGLLDYEQYF
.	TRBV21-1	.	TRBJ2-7	TGTGCCAGCAGCAAACCTCACCGGGACAAAACTAGCGGGCGCTCCTACGAGCAGTACTTC	CASSKPHRDKTSGRSYEQYF
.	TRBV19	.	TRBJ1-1	TGTGCCAGTAGTAGCCGGAGGGACACTGAAGCTTTCTTT	CASSSRRDTEAFF
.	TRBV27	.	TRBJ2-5	TGTGCCAGCAGTTTATGGTCGCAGGGAAAAGAGACCCAGTACTTC	CASSLWSQGKETQYF
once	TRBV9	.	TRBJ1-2	TGTGCCAGCAGCGTAGGAGGGTCAGCGGGGTATGGCTACACCTTC	CASSVGGSAGYGYTF
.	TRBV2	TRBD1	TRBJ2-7	TGTGCCAGCAGGATGACAGGGGGCGACGAGCAGTACTTC	CASRMTGGDEQYF
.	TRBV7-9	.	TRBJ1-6	TGTGCCAGCAGCCCCTCCCAGGGGTTCAATTCACCCCTCCACTTT	CASSPSQGFNSPLHF
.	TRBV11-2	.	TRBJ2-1	TGTGCCAGCAGCTTAATACTTACCCACAATGAGCAGTTCTTC	CASSLILTHNEQFF
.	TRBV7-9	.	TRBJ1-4	TGTGCCAGCAGCTTAACAGGGTTGACTAATGAAAAACTGTTTTTT	CASSLTGLTNEKLFF
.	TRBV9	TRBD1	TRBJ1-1	TGTGCCAGCAGCGCGGGACAGGTCCACCGTGAAGCTTTCTTT	CASSAGQVHREAFF
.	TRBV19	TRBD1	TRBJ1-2	TGTGCCAGTATCTCGGGGACAGGGGGGTCCTATGGCTACACCTTC	CASISGTGGSYGYTF
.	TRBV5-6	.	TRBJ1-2	TGTGCCAGCAGCCCCGGTGAACTTTTGATCGGCTACACCTTC	CASSPGELLIGYTF
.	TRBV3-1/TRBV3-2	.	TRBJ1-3	TGTGCCAGCAGCCAGACTAAAAACACCATATATTTT	CASSQTKNTIYF
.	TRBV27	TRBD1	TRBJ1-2	TGTGCCAGCAGTCCGGGACAGAGCAGTTATGGCTACACCTTC	CASSPGQSSYGYTF
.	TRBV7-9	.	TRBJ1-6	TGTGCCAGCAGCCCCCCCTCGGGGGGTATGAGCTCCTATAATTCACCCCTCCACTTT	CASSPPSGGMSSYNSPLHF
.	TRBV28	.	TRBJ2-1	TGTGCCAGCAGTTCCGCGGGTAGCGGTCTTGGCAATGAGCAGTTCTTC	CASSSAGSGLGNEQFF
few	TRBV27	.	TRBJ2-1	TGTGCCAGCACCAAGGAACAGAACCGATACAATGAGCAGTTCTTC	CASTKEQNRYNEQFF
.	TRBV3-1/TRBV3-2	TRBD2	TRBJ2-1	TGTGCCAGCAGCCAAGGCGCGGGGGGTCCCAATGAGCAGTTCTTC	CASSQGAGGPNEQFF
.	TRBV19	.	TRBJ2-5	TGTGCCAGTAGTATGTACGGGAAACAAGAGACCCAGTACTTC	CASSMYGKQETQYF
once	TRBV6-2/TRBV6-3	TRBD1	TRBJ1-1	TGTGCCAGCAGTCTTCAGATCACAGGGGCCGCTTTCTTT	CASSLQITGAAFF
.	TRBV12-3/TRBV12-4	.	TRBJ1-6	TGTGCCAGCAGGCAGGACAGTTCACCCCTCCACTTT	CASRQDSSPLHF
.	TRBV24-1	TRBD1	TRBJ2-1	TGTGCCACCAGTGATAACCGACAGGGAAGATCCTACAATGAGCAGTTCTTC	CATSDNRQGRSYNEQFF
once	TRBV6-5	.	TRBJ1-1	TGTGCCAGCAGTTCCTCTGGGGGGATGGCTTCTGAAGCTTTCTTT	CASSSSGGMASEAFF
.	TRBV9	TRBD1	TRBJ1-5	TGTGCCAGCAGCGTATCCGGGACAGGCAATCAGCCCCAGCATTTT	CASSVSGTGNQPQHF
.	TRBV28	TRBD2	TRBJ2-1	TGTGCCAGCAGTTCCCTGACTAGCATCGGAATCTATGAGCAGTTCTTC	CASSSLTSIGIYEQFF
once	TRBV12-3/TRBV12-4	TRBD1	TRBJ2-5	TGTGCCAGCAGTGCAACAGGGGGGAGGACCCAGTACTTC	CASSATGGRTQYF
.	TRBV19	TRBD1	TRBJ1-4	TGTGCCAGTAGTATACTTGGGACAGCTCCTAATGAAAAACTGTTTTTT	CASSILGTAPNEKLFF